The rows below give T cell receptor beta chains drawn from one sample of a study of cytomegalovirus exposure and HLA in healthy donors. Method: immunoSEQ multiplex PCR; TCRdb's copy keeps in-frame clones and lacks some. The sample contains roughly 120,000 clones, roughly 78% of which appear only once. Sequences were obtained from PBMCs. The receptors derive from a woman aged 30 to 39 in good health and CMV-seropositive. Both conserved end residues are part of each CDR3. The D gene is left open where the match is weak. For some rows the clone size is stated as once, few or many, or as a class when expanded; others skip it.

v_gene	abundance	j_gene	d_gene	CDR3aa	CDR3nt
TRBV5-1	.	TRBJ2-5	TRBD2	CASSPDSGAGGRETQYF	TGCGCCAGCAGCCCCGACAGCGGAGCGGGGGGGCGTGAGACCCAGTACTTC
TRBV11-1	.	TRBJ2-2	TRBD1	CASSFGRGLTGELFF	TGTGCCAGCAGCTTTGGTAGGGGGCTGACCGGGGAGCTGTTTTTT
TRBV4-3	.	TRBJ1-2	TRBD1	CASSQNTGAVYGYTF	TGCGCCAGCAGCCAAAATACAGGGGCGGTCTATGGCTACACCTTC
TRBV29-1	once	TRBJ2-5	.	CSVLPISGRETQYF	TGCAGCGTTCTTCCAATCTCTGGGAGGGAGACCCAGTACTTC
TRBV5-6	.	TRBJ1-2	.	CASSPQRRYGYTF	TGTGCCAGCAGCCCTCAGAGGCGCTATGGCTACACCTTC
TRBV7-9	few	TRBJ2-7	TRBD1	CASSIRTGGTAYEQYF	TGTGCCAGCAGCATAAGGACAGGGGGCACTGCCTACGAGCAGTACTTC
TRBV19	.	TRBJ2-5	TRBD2	CASSKLAGAAQETQYF	TGTGCCAGTAGTAAATTAGCGGGGGCAGCTCAAGAGACCCAGTACTTC
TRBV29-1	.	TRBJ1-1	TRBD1	CSVAVAGTGGTEAFF	TGCAGCGTTGCTGTAGCGGGGACAGGGGGCACTGAAGCTTTCTTT
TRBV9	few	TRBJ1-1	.	CASSDSPNRMGNTEAFF	TGTGCCAGCAGCGATTCCCCCAACAGGATGGGGAACACTGAAGCTTTCTTT
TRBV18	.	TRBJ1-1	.	CASSPPTSERGNGNTEAFF	TGTGCCAGCTCACCACCGACCTCAGAAAGGGGGAATGGGAACACTGAAGCTTTCTTT
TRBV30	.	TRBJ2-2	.	CAWSSISSGELFF	TGTGCCTGGAGTAGCATCTCTTCCGGGGAGCTGTTTTTT
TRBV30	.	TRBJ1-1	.	CAWKWSGNTEAFF	TGTGCCTGGAAGTGGTCGGGGAACACTGAAGCTTTCTTT
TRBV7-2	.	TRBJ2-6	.	CASSLSGAGGANVLTF	TGTGCCAGCAGCTTGTCTGGGGCAGGTGGGGCCAACGTCCTGACTTTC
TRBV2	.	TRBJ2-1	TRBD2	CASSDPAGLGLYNEQFF	TGTGCCAGCAGTGACCCAGCCGGACTAGGCCTTTACAATGAGCAGTTCTTC
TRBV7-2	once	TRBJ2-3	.	CASGPGAGGGTDTQYF	TGTGCCAGCGGCCCCGGCGCCGGGGGTGGGACAGATACGCAGTATTTT
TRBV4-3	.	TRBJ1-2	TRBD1	CASSQTGAANYGYTF	TGCGCCAGCAGCCAGACAGGGGCGGCTAACTATGGCTACACCTTC
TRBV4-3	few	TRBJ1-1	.	CASSQDNRRRPEAFF	TGCGCCAGCAGCCAAGATAACAGAAGGAGGCCTGAAGCTTTCTTT
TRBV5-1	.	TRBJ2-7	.	CASSLDASEPPSYEQYF	TGCGCCAGCAGCTTGGATGCATCCGAGCCTCCTTCCTACGAGCAGTACTTC
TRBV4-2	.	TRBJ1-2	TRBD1	CASSQAAGGAGYGYTF	TGTGCCAGCAGCCAAGCCGCAGGGGGCGCTGGGTATGGCTACACCTTC
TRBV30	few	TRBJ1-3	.	CALQGGPGNTIYF	TGTGCCTTGCAAGGGGGTCCTGGAAACACCATATATTTT
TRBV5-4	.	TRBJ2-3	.	CASSKLVPGGTDTQYF	TGTGCCAGCAGCAAACTAGTTCCGGGGGGCACAGATACGCAGTATTTT
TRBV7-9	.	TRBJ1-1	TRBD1	CASSLTGVNTEAFF	TGTGCCAGCAGCTTAACAGGGGTGAACACTGAAGCTTTCTTT
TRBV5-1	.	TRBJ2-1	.	CASSSGRGLMSEQFF	TGCGCCAGCAGCTCTGGGCGGGGGCTAATGAGTGAGCAGTTCTTC
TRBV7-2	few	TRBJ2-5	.	CASSFRGGPRETQYF	TGTGCCAGCAGTTTTAGGGGGGGCCCCCGGGAGACCCAGTACTTC
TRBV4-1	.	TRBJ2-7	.	CASSPTHTIAYEQYF	TGCGCCAGCAGCCCGACACACACAATAGCCTACGAGCAGTACTTC
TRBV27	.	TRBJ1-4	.	CASSWGGGKLFF	TGTGCCAGCAGTTGGGGGGGCGGAAAACTGTTTTTT
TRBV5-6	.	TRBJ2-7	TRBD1	CASNLRDRGHEQYF	TGTGCCAGCAACCTTCGGGACAGGGGGCACGAGCAGTACTTC
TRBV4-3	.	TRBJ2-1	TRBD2	CASSQASGGVYNEQFF	TGCGCCAGCAGCCAAGCGTCGGGGGGGGTTTACAATGAGCAGTTCTTC
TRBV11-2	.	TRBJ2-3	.	CASSPAPKGVRFTDTQYF	TGTGCCAGCAGCCCAGCCCCCAAGGGGGTGAGGTTCACAGATACGCAGTATTTT
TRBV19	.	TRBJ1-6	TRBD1	CASSSTGAGSPLHF	TGTGCCAGTAGCTCAACAGGGGCGGGTTCACCCCTCCACTTT
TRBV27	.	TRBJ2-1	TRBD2	CASTRGGSYNEQFF	TGTGCCAGTACGCGGGGGGGCTCATACAATGAGCAGTTCTTC
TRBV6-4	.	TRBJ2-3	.	CASSVAQGYTQYF	TGTGCCAGCAGTGTCGCACAGGGATATACGCAGTATTTT
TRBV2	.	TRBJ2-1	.	CASSEAGDTEQFF	TGTGCCAGCAGTGAAGCAGGGGATACTGAGCAGTTCTTC
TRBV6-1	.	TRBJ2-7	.	CASSEGLISYEQYF	TGTGCCAGCAGTGAGGGACTCATCTCCTACGAGCAGTACTTC
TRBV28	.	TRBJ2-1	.	CASSPPGGTYNEQFF	TGTGCCAGCAGTCCCCCGGGTGGCACATACAATGAGCAGTTCTTC
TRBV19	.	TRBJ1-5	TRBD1	CATGDRALPQHF	TGTGCCACCGGGGACAGGGCCTTGCCCCAGCATTTT
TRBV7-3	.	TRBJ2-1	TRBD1	CASSKDRKNEQFF	TGTGCCAGCAGCAAGGACAGGAAAAATGAGCAGTTCTTC
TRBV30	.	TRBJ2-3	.	CARTTDSKGDTQYF	TGTGCCCGGACGACGGACTCTAAGGGAGATACGCAGTATTTT
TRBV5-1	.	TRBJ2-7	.	CASGMDSSYEQYF	TGCGCCAGCGGGATGGACAGCTCCTACGAGCAGTACTTC
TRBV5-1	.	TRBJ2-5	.	CASSTGQETQYF	TGCGCCAGCAGCACGGGACAAGAGACCCAGTACTTC
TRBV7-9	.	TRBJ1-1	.	CASSPETVYTEAFF	TGTGCCAGCAGCCCAGAGACAGTCTACACTGAAGCTTTCTTT
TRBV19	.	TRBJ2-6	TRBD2	CASSTLGGGASGANVLTF	TGTGCCAGTAGTACCCTCGGCGGGGGGGCCTCTGGGGCCAACGTCCTGACTTTC
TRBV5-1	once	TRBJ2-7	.	CASSRRGSLGEQYF	TGCGCCAGCAGCCGCCGGGGGTCCCTTGGCGAGCAGTACTTC
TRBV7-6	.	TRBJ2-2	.	CASSPLDGYYEGGELFF	TGTGCCAGCAGCCCCCTAGACGGGTACTACGAGGGCGGGGAGCTGTTTTTT
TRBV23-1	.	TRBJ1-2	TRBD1	CASRQGQGDGYTF	TGCGCCAGCAGGCAGGGACAGGGGGATGGCTACACCTTC
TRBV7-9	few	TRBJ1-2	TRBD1	CASSLGRQGGGYTF	TGTGCCAGCAGCTTAGGAAGACAGGGTGGTGGCTACACCTTC
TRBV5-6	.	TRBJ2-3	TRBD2	CASSKTSGGFADTQYF	TGTGCCAGCAGCAAGACTAGCGGGGGGTTCGCAGATACGCAGTATTTT